This section outlines one TCR beta chain sequence together with its context. As yet, its antigen is unknown. The sample comes from a study of shared clonotypes between healthy human individuals. General study points: The generation probabilities recorded for non-shared clonotypes fell below those of clonotypes shared by all four donors. Incomplete sequencing of sorted subsets was indicated by rarefaction despite large depth. Clonotype sharing among the donors was expected to vary with sequencing depth.

CDR3 length equals 13 residues. Trimming removed 8 bases from V and 3 bases from J, with 11 bases in between. Germline lookup yields CDR1 MNHNY and CDR2 SVGAGI (reference sequence). Each replicate PCR on the sorted subsets used about 220 ng DNA (around 30,000 T cell genomes). Generated by immunoSEQ multiplex PCR, the TCRdb table keeps only in-frame clones and is missing some. The data hold about 2.4 million clones, with 80% to 95% observed a single time. The receptor was derived from a man aged 18 to 29 in good health. Some clones in this sample may be carry-over from other donors' samples. The sample taken for sequencing was naive CD4+ T cells from PBMCs. Subset denoted: CD45RA+ positively selected. This sequence joins TRBV6-6 and TRBJ1-3, with D maybe TRBD1 (5 bases). Here the CDR3 reads CASVRQLGNTIYF. In nucleotides, the CDR3 is TGTGCCAGCGTCCGACAGCTTGGAAACACCATATATTTT.